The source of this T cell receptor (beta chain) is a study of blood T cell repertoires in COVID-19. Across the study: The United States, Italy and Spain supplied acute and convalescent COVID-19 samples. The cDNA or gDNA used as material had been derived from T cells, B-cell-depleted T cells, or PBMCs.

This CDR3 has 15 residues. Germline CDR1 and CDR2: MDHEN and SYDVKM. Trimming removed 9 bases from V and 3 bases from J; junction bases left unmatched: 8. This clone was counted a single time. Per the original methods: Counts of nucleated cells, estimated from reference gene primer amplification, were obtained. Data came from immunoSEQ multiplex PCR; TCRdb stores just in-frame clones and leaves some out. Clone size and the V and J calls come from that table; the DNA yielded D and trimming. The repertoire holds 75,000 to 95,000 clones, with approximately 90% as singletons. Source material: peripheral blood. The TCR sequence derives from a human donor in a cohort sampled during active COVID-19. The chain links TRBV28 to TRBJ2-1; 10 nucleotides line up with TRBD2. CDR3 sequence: CASRLAGVLYNEQFF. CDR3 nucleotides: TGTGCCAGTCGCCTAGCGGGAGTCCTCTACAATGAGCAGTTCTTC.